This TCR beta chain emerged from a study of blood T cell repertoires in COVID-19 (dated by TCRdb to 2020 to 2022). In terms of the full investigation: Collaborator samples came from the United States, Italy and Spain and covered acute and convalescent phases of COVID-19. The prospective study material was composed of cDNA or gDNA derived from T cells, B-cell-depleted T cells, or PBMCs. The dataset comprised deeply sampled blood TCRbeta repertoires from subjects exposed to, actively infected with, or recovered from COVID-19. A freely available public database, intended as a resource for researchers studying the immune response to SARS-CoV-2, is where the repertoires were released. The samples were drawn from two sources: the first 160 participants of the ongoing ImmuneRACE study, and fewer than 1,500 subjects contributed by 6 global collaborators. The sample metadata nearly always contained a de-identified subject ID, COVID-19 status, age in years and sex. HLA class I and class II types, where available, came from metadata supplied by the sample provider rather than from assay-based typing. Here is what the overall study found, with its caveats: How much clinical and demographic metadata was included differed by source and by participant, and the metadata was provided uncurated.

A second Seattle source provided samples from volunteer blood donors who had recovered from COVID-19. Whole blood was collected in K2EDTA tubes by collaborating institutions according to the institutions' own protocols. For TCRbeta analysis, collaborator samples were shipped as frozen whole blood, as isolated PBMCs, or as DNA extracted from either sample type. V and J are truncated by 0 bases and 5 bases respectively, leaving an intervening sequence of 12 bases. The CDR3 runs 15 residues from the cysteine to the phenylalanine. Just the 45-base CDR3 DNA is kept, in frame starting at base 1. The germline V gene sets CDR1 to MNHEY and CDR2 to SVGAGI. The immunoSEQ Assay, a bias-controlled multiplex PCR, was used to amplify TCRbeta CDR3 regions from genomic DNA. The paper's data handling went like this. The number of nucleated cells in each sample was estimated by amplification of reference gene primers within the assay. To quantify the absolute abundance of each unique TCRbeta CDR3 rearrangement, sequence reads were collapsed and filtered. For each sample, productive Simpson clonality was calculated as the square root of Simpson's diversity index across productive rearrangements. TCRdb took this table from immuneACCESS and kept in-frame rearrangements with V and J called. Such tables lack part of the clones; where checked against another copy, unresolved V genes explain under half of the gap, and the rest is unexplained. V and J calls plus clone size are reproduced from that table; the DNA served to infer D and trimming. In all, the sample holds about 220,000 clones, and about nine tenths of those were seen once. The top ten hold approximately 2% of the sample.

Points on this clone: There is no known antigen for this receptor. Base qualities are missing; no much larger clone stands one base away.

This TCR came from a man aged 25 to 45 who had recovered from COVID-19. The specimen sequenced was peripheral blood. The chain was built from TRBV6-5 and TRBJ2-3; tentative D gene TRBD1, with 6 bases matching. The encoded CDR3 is CASSYSKGQQDTQYF. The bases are TGTGCCAGCAGTTACTCGAAAGGACAGCAAGATACGCAGTATTTT.